This T cell receptor beta chain was recovered during a study of blood T cell repertoires in COVID-19. The table came from immunoSEQ multiplex PCR; TCRdb's copy has only in-frame clones and leaves some out. The sample has over 110,000 clones, roughly 84% seen once. Germline V CDR1 and CDR2: LGHDT, YNNKEL (reference sequence). The CDR3 has 16 residues. Trimming left V 6 bases short and J 2 bases short, with 17 bases between. Participants came from some 23 US areas, aged roughly 18 to 95 years. Categorization into cohorts depended on clinical history that participants reported. This clonotype was sampled from a man between 40 and 49 years old with acute COVID-19. The rearrangement joins TRBV3-1 (or the pseudogene TRBV3-2) to TRBJ1-3, with D perhaps matching TRBD1 (6 bases). Sample: PBMCs or T cells enriched from blood (not recorded which). The CDR3 is CASSPQGGRTGNTIYF. The CDR3 DNA is TGTGCCAGCAGTCCCCAAGGGGGTCGGACTGGAAACACCATATATTTT.